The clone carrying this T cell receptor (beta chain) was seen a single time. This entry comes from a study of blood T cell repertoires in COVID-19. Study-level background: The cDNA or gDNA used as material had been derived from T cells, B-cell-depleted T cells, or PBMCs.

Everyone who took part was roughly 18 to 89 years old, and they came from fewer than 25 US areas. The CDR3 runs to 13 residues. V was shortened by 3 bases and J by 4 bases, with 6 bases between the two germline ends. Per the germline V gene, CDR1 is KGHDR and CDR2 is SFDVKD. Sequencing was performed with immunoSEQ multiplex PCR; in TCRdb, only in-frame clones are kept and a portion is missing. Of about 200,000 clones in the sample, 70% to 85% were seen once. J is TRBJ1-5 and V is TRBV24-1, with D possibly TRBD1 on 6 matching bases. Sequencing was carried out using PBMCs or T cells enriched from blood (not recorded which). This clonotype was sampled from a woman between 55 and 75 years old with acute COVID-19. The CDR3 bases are TGTGCCACCAGTGATAGGGGGAATCAGCCCCAGCATTTT. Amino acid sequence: CATSDRGNQPQHF.